A selection of T cell receptor beta chains follows, all from one sample in a study of T cell responses to AZD1222 COVID-19 vaccine. Libraries were prepared by immunoSEQ multiplex PCR; TCRdb keeps only in-frame clonotypes and omits some of them. The sample has some 84,000 clones; roughly 88% are singletons. Sequenced here: peripheral blood, sampled on day 0 of AZD1222 vaccination. Source of these receptors: an adult in good health. CDR3s include the opening cysteine and the closing phenylalanine or tryptophan. Each record gives: V gene, D gene, J gene, clone size, CDR3 DNA, CDR3 protein. A D gene is named only where the DNA matches it firmly. Rows give clone size only sometimes, using once, few, many, or a class for an expanded clone.

TRBV7-2,TRBD2,TRBJ2-2,NA,TGTGCCAGCAGCCAAATAGCGGGAAGGAACACCGGGGAGCTGTTTTTT,CASSQIAGRNTGELFF
TRBV2,NA,TRBJ1-4,NA,TGTGCCAGCAGGGGACCTAATGAAAAACTGTTTTTT,CASRGPNEKLFF
TRBV18,NA,TRBJ1-1,NA,TGTGCCAGTCAGGGACCCTTGAACACTGAAGCTTTCTTT,CASQGPLNTEAFF
TRBV5-1,TRBD1,TRBJ2-7,NA,TGCGCCAGCAGCTTGTACCCCCCTCGACAGGGGCTGAGCTCCTACGAGCAGTACTTC,CASSLYPPRQGLSSYEQYF
TRBV28,TRBD2,TRBJ2-1,NA,TGTGCCAGCAGTCCCATACGATCTAGCGGGGGGAACAATGAGCAGTTCTTC,CASSPIRSSGGNNEQFF
TRBV28,NA,TRBJ1-6,NA,TGTGCCAGCAGACTTGGGACCGAGAATTCACCCCTCCACTTT,CASRLGTENSPLHF
TRBV5-1,TRBD1,TRBJ2-3,once,TGCGCCAGCAGCTTTCAGGGGGCAACAGATACGCAGTATTTT,CASSFQGATDTQYF
TRBV18,TRBD2,TRBJ2-1,NA,TGTGCCAGCTCACCCGGGACTAGCGGGAGGGCCTATGAGCAGTTCTTC,CASSPGTSGRAYEQFF
TRBV2,NA,TRBJ1-2,NA,TGTGCCAGCAGTGAATTGGGGGCAATGGACTATGGCTACACCTTC,CASSELGAMDYGYTF
TRBV6-5,NA,TRBJ1-2,NA,TGTGCCAGCAATCAAGACAGGCTTCAGAGGGGCTACACCTTC,CASNQDRLQRGYTF
TRBV20-1,NA,TRBJ2-4,NA,TGCAGTGCTAGAGATTATGTTCAGTACTTC,CSARDYVQYF
TRBV6-1,NA,TRBJ2-2,NA,TGTGCCAGCAGTGAAGTCCCCACCGGGGAGCTGTTTTTT,CASSEVPTGELFF
TRBV6-6,TRBD1,TRBJ1-6,NA,TGTGCCAGCAGTCTTCGACCTCCGAGACAGGGCATTTCACCCCTCCACTTT,CASSLRPPRQGISPLHF
TRBV5-1,NA,TRBJ1-3,NA,TGCGCCAGCAGCTTACAGGGTTCTGGAAACACCATATATTTT,CASSLQGSGNTIYF
TRBV29-1,NA,TRBJ1-1,NA,TGCAGCGTCCCCAAAAACGTGGGGGCCGGGGCTGAAGCTTTCTTT,CSVPKNVGAGAEAFF
TRBV25-1,TRBD2,TRBJ2-2,NA,TGTGCCAGCAGTCAATCGACTAGCGGGGCACCCCGGGAGCTGTTTTTT,CASSQSTSGAPRELFF
TRBV15,NA,TRBJ2-7,NA,TGTGCCACCAGCCCTAATCCGAATAGAAAGGACGAGCAGTACTTC,CATSPNPNRKDEQYF
TRBV6-5,NA,TRBJ2-7,NA,TGTGCCAGCAGTTACAGCCATAGGGGGTCCTACGAGCAGTACTTC,CASSYSHRGSYEQYF
TRBV28,TRBD2,TRBJ2-7,NA,TGTGCCAGCAGTTCCGTACTAGCGGGAGACTCCTACGAGCAGTACTTC,CASSSVLAGDSYEQYF
TRBV19,TRBD2,TRBJ2-1,NA,TGTGCCAGTAGTCCCCGGGGTAGCGGGTTGTACAATGAGCAGTTCTTC,CASSPRGSGLYNEQFF
TRBV19,NA,TRBJ1-5,NA,TGTGCCAGTAGTACTCGACAGTTCTCAGGGACCCAGCATTTT,CASSTRQFSGTQHF
TRBV10-3,NA,TRBJ1-5,NA,TGTGCCATCAGTGGGGGGGGGTTCCAGCCCCAGCATTTT,CAISGGGFQPQHF
TRBV11-3,TRBD1,TRBJ2-5,few,TGTGCCAGCGGCTCCACAGGGGAACAAGAGACCCAGTACTTC,CASGSTGEQETQYF
TRBV3-1/TRBV3-2,TRBD2,TRBJ2-1,NA,TGTGCCAGCAGCCCCAGGGGACTAGCGGGATCCTACAATGAGCAGTTCTTC,CASSPRGLAGSYNEQFF
TRBV5-1,NA,TRBJ1-3,NA,TGCGCCAGCAGCTTGGGACAGTCCCTTGGAAACACCATATATTTT,CASSLGQSLGNTIYF
TRBV19,NA,TRBJ2-2,few,TGTGCCAGTAGTACCGGCACCACCGGGGAGCTGTTTTTT,CASSTGTTGELFF
TRBV7-2,NA,TRBJ1-1,NA,TGTGCCAGCAGCTTAGCGGGTAGGGGGAGGACTGAAGCTTTCTTT,CASSLAGRGRTEAFF
TRBV5-1,NA,TRBJ2-7,NA,TGCGCCAGCAGGGGACCTCAGGGCGAGCAGTACTTC,CASRGPQGEQYF
TRBV29-1,NA,TRBJ1-4,NA,TGCAGCGTGGGAGGGAGCGGGAAACTGTTTTTT,CSVGGSGKLFF
TRBV5-4,NA,TRBJ1-2,NA,TGTGCCAGCAGCTTGGGGGGCACTAACTATGGCTACACCTTC,CASSLGGTNYGYTF
TRBV18,NA,TRBJ2-3,NA,TGTGCCAGCTCACAAAGAGACACCTCTAGCACAGATACGCAGTATTTT,CASSQRDTSSTDTQYF
TRBV19,NA,TRBJ1-2,NA,TGTGCCAGTAGTATATGGCAGGTGGATGGCTACACCTTC,CASSIWQVDGYTF
TRBV18,NA,TRBJ2-5,NA,TGTGCCAGCTCACCAAGCTCAGGGTATAAGGGGACCCAGTACTTC,CASSPSSGYKGTQYF
TRBV5-1,NA,TRBJ2-7,NA,TGCGCCAGCAGCCTCGGGAGCTCCTACGAGCAGTACTTC,CASSLGSSYEQYF
TRBV5-4,NA,TRBJ2-1,NA,TGTGCCAGCAGCTTTAGGGCCAAGAGCTCCTACAATGAGCAGTTCTTC,CASSFRAKSSYNEQFF
TRBV5-1,NA,TRBJ1-2,NA,TGCGCCAGCAGCGAGGGTCGGAGGGCTGGCTACACCTTC,CASSEGRRAGYTF
TRBV18,NA,TRBJ2-7,NA,TGTGCCAGCTCACCACCGTCAAGGGGGGGATACGAGCAGTACTTC,CASSPPSRGGYEQYF
TRBV5-6,NA,TRBJ1-6,few,TGTGCCAGCAGCCGAAATTCACCCCTCCACTTT,CASSRNSPLHF
TRBV6-5,TRBD1,TRBJ1-2,NA,TGTGCCATCCTCCCACAGGGGAGGGACTATGGCTACACCTTC,CAILPQGRDYGYTF
TRBV18,NA,TRBJ2-7,NA,TGTGCCAGCTCACCCTCGGCCCTGGGAGAGCAGTACTTC,CASSPSALGEQYF
TRBV6-5,NA,TRBJ2-7,NA,TGTGCCAGCAGTTACAGCGGCAACGCCTACGAGCAGTACTTC,CASSYSGNAYEQYF
TRBV18,NA,TRBJ1-2,once,TGTGCCAGCTCACCGGACAGTAACTATGGCTACACCTTC,CASSPDSNYGYTF
TRBV5-1,NA,TRBJ2-3,NA,TGCGCCAGCAGCTTCCACACAGATACGCAGTATTTT,CASSFHTDTQYF
TRBV18,NA,TRBJ1-2,NA,TGTGCCAGCTCACCACCCTCGAGGGCGGGCTATGGCTACACCTTC,CASSPPSRAGYGYTF
TRBV11-2,NA,TRBJ1-6,NA,TGTGCCAGCAGCTTAGCAGGGGTGAATTCACCCCTCCACTTT,CASSLAGVNSPLHF